The 14 T cell receptor beta chains below were found in one sample sequenced in a study. TCRdb passed the RT-PCR reads through MiXCR, listing each CDR3 protein once. The sample includes more than 600,000 distinct CDR3 sequences, about 14% seen only once; the top ten take just over 3.5%. The sequencing sample was made of memory CD4+ T cells from blood. These receptors were obtained from a female donor in good health, serving as a healthy control.

The chain links TRBV20-1 to TRBJ2-2; possible D gene TRBD2, 7 bases. The ends were cut back, 3 bases at V and 1 base at J, with 12 bases in the middle. Germline V gene lookup returns CDR1 DFQATT and CDR2 SNEGSKA (reference sequence). The CDR3 length is 15 residues. The CDR3 protein is CSASGGRGNTGELFF. The CDR3 DNA reads TGCAGTGCTAGCGGGGGGCGGGGGAACACCGGGGAGCTGTTTTTT.

This clonotype was observed once. V and J are TRBV27 and TRBJ1-4; 7 positions match TRBD1. The length of the CDR3 is 14 residues. CDR1 is MNHEY and CDR2 is SMNVEV in the germline V gene (reference sequence). The V and J ends lost 6 bases and 4 bases, in that order; junction bases with no gene match: 5. The CDR3 nucleotides read TGTGCCAGCAGACTGACAGGGAATAATGAAAAACTGTTTTTT. Protein: CASRLTGNNEKLFF.

A few counts support this clonotype. The rearrangement joins TRBV12-3 or TRBV12-4 to TRBJ2-2; 11 bases line up with TRBD2. This CDR3 spans 19 amino acids. V gave up 3 bases and J gave up 1 base; unmatched junction bases: 10. Here the CDR3 reads CASSFSGLAGVGNTGELFF. As DNA, the CDR3 is TGTGCCAGCAGTTTTTCAGGACTAGCGGGCGTGGGGAACACCGGGGAGCTGTTTTTT.

The sample holds a few counts of this clonotype. The V call is TRBV6-2 or TRBV6-3, the J call TRBJ2-3, with TRBD2 identical over 8 bases. Germline V CDR1 and CDR2: MNHEY, SVGEGT. This CDR3 contains 17 residues. J lost 6 bases, V lost 6 bases, and 17 bases had no gene match. The CDR3: CASSYGRGAQSSDTQYF. Written as DNA, the CDR3 is TGTGCCAGCAGCTACGGGAGGGGGGCACAGAGCTCCGATACGCAGTATTTT.

The table lists this clonotype with a few counts. This sequence joins TRBV29-1 and TRBJ1-1; D is ambiguous. The V end was cut by 6 bases, the J end by 0 bases, with 11 bases between. This CDR3 is built from 13 residues. The germline V gene has CDR1 SQVTM and CDR2 ANQGSEA. The CDR3 sequence: CSVATALNTEAFF. For the CDR3, the DNA is TGCAGCGTCGCCACAGCTTTGAACACTGAAGCTTTCTTT.

This clonotype was seen only a few times. V and J are TRBV10-3 and TRBJ1-2; D ambiguous. Trimming shortened V by 3 bases and J by 4 bases, and 9 bases separated the two germline ends. The CDR3 is made up of 13 amino acids. Germline values: CDR1 ENHRY, CDR2 SYGVKD. The CDR3 loop reads CAISEGPFYGYTF. CDR3 bases: TGTGCCATCAGTGAAGGGCCTTTCTATGGCTACACCTTC.

This clonotype has only a few counts. The rearrangement links TRBV20-1 to TRBJ2-7; D possibly corresponds to TRBD1 (6 bases). This CDR3 has 13 amino acids. CDR1 DFQATT and CDR2 SNEGSKA come from the germline V gene (reference sequence). Trimming left V 2 bases short and J 3 bases short, with 11 bases between. For the CDR3, the DNA is TGCAGTGCTAGACAGGGGCCGATCTACGAGCAGTACTTC. Encoded protein: CSARQGPIYEQYF.

This clonotype was recorded at least ten times. The chain combines TRBV4-3 with TRBJ1-5; no clear D. Trimming removed 0 bases at V and 5 bases at J, with 5 bases between. The CDR3 is 13 residues long. Germline CDR1 and CDR2: LGHNA and YSLEER. The CDR3 DNA reads as TGCGCCAGCAGCCAAGATTCTCATCAGCCCCAGCATTTT. Its protein is CASSQDSHQPQHF.

The genes are TRBV7-2 and TRBJ1-1; 8 bases line up with TRBD1. This CDR3 comprises 15 residues. V lost 3 bases to trimming and J lost 0 bases; unmatched junction nucleotides: 3. Germline-derived CDR1 and CDR2 are SGHTA and FQGNSA. The chain's CDR3 is CASSLTGEMNTEAFF. For the CDR3, the DNA is TGTGCCAGCAGCTTGACAGGGGAGATGAACACTGAAGCTTTCTTT.

Many counts were recorded for this clonotype. The chain combines TRBV20-1 with TRBJ2-7; D is undetermined. The CDR3 has 14 residues. Deletions cut 3 bases from V and 4 bases from J, with 16 bases between. Germline-derived CDR1 and CDR2 are DFQATT and SNEGSKA (reference sequence). DNA for the CDR3: TGCAGTGCTAGTCGGCAGGCCATCGGGTACGAGCAGTACTTC. It is translated as CSASRQAIGYEQYF.

V is TRBV7-2 and J is TRBJ1-1; TRBD1 is a possible D gene (5 bases). CDR3 size: 15 residues. CDR1 and CDR2 from the germline V gene are SGHTA and FQGNSA. V dropped 1 base and J dropped 2 bases, with 11 bases sitting between them. CDR3 sequence (DNA): TGTGCCAGCAGCTTAGGGGCAGGGCACAACACTGAAGCTTTCTTT. Translation: CASSLGAGHNTEAFF.

This clonotype was seen at least ten times. The V call is TRBV4-3, the J call TRBJ2-5; 10 nucleotides agree with TRBD2. The J segment lost 5 bases and the V segment lost 0 bases, leaving 9 bases of the junction unmatched. CDR1 is LGHNA, CDR2 YSLEER, per germline. The CDR3 runs 17 residues. The CDR3 here is CASSQDGLAGVWETQYF. In DNA, the CDR3 is TGCGCCAGCAGCCAAGATGGGCTAGCGGGAGTGTGGGAGACCCAGTACTTC.

The chain uses TRBV7-6 and TRBJ2-1, with TRBD2 matching 7 bases. The CDR3 contains 15 residues. With 5 bases clipped from V and 4 bases from J, the junction kept 8 bases outside the gene matches. The germline V gene encodes CDR1 SGHVS and CDR2 FNYEAQ. For the CDR3, the DNA is TGTGCCAGCAGCCCACTAGCGCGACTGTACAATGAGCAGTTCTTC. Its translation: CASSPLARLYNEQFF.

The chain combines TRBV4-3 with TRBJ1-6; 10 nucleotides line up with TRBD1. The germline gives CDR1 LGHNA, CDR2 YSLEER. Losses at the gene ends were 0 bases for V and 9 bases for J; bases not matched to a gene: 2. This CDR3 is built from 15 residues. The CDR3 nucleotides are TGCGCCAGCAGCCAAGAGAGGACAGGGGGTTCACCCCTCCACTTT. Protein product: CASSQERTGGSPLHF.